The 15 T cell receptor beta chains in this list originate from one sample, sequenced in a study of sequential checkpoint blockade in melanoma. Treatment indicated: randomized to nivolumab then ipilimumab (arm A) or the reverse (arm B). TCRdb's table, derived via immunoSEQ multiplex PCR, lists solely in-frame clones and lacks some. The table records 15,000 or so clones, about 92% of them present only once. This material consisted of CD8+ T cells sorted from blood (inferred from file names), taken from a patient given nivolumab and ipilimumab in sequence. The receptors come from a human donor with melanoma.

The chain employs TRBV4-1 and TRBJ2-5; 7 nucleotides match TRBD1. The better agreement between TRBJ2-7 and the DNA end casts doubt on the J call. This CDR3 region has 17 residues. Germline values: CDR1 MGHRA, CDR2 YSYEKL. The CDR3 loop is CASSHSILGQLGVEQYF. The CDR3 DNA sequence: TGCGCCAGCAGCCACTCAATCCTGGGACAGCTGGGTGTCGAGCAGTACTTC.

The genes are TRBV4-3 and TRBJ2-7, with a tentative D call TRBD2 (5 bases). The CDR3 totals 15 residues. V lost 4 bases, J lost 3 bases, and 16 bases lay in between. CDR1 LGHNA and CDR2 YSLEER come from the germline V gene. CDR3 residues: CASSPYPGGGYEQYF. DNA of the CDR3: TGCGCCAGCAGCCCCTATCCAGGTGGAGGCTACGAGCAGTACTTC.

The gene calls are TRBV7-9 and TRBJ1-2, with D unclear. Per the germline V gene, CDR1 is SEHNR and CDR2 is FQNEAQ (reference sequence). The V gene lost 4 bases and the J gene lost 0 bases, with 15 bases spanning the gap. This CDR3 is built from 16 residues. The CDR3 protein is CASSSTLTTTNYGYTF. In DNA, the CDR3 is TGTGCCAGCAGCTCCACCCTAACTACTACTAACTATGGCTACACCTTC.

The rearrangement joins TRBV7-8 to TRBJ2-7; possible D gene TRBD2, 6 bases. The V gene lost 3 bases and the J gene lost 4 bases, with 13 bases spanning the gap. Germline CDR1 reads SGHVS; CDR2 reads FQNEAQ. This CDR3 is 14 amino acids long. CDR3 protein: CASSLGLQLYEQYV. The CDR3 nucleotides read TGTGCCAGCAGCTTGGGACTGCAATTATACGAGCAGTACGTC.

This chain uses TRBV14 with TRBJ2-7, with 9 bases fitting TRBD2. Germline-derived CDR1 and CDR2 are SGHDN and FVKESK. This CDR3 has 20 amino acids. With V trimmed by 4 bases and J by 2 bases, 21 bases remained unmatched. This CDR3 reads CASSPPGLAESGRGTYEQYF. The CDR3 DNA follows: TGTGCCAGCAGCCCTCCGGGACTAGCTGAAAGTGGGAGAGGTACCTACGAGCAGTACTTC.

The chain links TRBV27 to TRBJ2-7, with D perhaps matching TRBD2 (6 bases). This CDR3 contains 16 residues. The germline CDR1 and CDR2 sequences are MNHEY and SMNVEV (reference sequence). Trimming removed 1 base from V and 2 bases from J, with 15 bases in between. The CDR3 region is CASSLFVSGIAYEQYF. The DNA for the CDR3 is TGTGCCAGCAGTTTATTTGTTAGCGGAATTGCCTACGAGCAGTACTTC.

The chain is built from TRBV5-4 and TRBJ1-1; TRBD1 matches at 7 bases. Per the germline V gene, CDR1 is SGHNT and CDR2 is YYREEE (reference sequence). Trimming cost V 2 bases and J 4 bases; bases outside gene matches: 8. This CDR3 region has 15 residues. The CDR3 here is CASSFGRTGATEAFF. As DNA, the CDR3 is TGTGCCAGCAGCTTTGGCCGGACAGGAGCCACTGAAGCTTTCTTT.

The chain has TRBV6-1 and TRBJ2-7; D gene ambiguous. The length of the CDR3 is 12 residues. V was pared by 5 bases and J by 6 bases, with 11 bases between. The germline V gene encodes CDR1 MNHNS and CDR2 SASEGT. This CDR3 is CASSLSYGEQYF. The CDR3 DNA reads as TGTGCCAGCAGTCTCTCTTACGGCGAGCAGTACTTC.

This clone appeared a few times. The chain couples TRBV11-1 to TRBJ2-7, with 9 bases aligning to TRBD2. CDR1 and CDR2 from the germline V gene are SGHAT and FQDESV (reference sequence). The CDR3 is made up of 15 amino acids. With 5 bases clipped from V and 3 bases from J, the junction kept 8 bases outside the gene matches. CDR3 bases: TGTGCCAGCAGCCCACGACTAGCGGAGAACTACGAGCAGTACTTC. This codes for CASSPRLAENYEQYF.

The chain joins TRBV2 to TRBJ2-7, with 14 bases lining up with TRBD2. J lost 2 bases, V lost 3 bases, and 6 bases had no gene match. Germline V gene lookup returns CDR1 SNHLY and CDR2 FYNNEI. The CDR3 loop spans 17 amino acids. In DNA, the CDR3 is TGTGCCAGCAGTGACACCGGGACTAGCGGGAGAACCTACGAGCAGTACTTC. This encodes CASSDTGTSGRTYEQYF.

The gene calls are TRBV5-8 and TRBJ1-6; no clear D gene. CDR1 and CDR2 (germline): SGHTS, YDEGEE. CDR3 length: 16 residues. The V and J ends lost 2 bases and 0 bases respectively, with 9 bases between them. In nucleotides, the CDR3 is TGTGCCAGCAGCTTTCCGGTGAGCTCCTATAATTCACCCCTCCACTTT. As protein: CASSFPVSSYNSPLHF.

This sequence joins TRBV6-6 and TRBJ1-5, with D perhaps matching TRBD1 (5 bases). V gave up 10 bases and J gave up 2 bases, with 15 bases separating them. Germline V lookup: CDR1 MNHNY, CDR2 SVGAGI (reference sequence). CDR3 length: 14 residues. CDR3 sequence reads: CATTWGVGNQPQHF. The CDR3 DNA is TGTGCCACCACGTGGGGGGTTGGCAATCAGCCCCAGCATTTT.

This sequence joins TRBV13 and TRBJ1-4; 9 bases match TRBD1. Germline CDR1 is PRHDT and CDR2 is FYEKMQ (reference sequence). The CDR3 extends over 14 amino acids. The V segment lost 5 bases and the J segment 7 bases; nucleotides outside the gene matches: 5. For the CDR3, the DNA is TGTGCCAGCAGCCTGACAGGGGGTAGTGAAAAACTGTTTTTT. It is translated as CASSLTGGSEKLFF.

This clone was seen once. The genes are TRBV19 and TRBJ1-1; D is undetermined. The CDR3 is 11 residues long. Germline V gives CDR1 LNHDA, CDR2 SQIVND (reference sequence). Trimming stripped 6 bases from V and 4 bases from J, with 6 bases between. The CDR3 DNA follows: TGTGCCAGTAGGGAGGGCACTGAAGCTTTCTTT. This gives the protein CASREGTEAFF.

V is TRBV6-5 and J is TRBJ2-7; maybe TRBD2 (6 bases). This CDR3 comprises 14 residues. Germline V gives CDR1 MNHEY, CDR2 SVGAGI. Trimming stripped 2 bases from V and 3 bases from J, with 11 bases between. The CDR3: CASSYGGANYEQYF. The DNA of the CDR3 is TGTGCCAGCAGTTACGGCGGGGCTAACTACGAGCAGTACTTC.